The sequence of this T cell receptor beta chain was determined in a study of OX40 agonist ivuxolimab in advanced cancers. Study as a whole: Ivuxolimab, an agonist antibody against OX40 (CD134), was given to patients. Whole-study results and caveats: More expanded clones were seen, on average, in CD8+ T cells than in CD4+.

This CDR3 is 16 amino acids long. The trim removed 0 bases at V and 6 bases at J, leaving 6 bases unmatched. Germline CDR1 is LNHNV and CDR2 is YYDKDF (reference sequence). Sequencing used immunoSEQ multiplex PCR; TCRdb keeps in-frame clones, though not all of them. The sample contains tens of thousands of clones, about 89% of which appear only once. Note on this clone: Its antigen is unknown.

The receptor's source is an adult with an advanced solid tumor such as melanoma, head and neck, liver or kidney cancer. The sequenced sample was CD4+ or CD8+ T cells sorted from blood, obtained in a trial of the OX40 agonist ivuxolimab. The chain combines TRBV15 with TRBJ2-1, with 9 bases that match TRBD2. For the CDR3, the DNA is TGTGCCACCAGCAGAGACGGTAGCGGGAGTGTCAATGAGCAGTTCTTC. Protein product: CATSRDGSGSVNEQFF.